A selection of T cell receptor beta chains follows, all from one sample in a study of tumor-infiltrating lymphocytes in primary liver carcinoma. Each CDR3 protein gets one entry after TCRdb re-called the multiplex PCR reads with MiXCR. The sample yields approximately 300,000 distinct CDR3 sequences, roughly two thirds seen once. The sample consisted of peripheral blood. The source is a man aged 35 to 55 with primary liver carcinoma and hepatitis B virus infection. Both conserved end residues are part of each CDR3. The D gene is left open where the match is weak. Expanded clones get a size class; other rows say once, few or many, or leave the size out.

TRBJ2-6 TRBV6-1 few NA CASSEAGVGRVLTF TGTGCCAGCAGTGAAGCGGGCGTCGGACGCGTCCTGACTTTC
TRBJ2-5 TRBV4-3 once NA CASSLGQGGKETQYF TGCGCCAGCAGCCTTGGACAGGGAGGGAAAGAGACCCAGTACTTC
TRBJ1-5 TRBV11-1 NA NA CASSFGPPSMAVTQHF TGTGCCAGCAGCTTTGGTCCGCCTAGTATGGCAGTTACGCAGCATTTT
TRBJ2-6 TRBV30 NA NA CAWTIDSSGANVPTF TGTGCCTGGACCATCGACAGCTCTGGGGCCAACGTCCCGACTTTC
TRBJ2-1 TRBV5-1 many NA CASSSDLGRQFF TGCGCCAGCAGCTCGGACTTAGGGCGTCAGTTCTTC
TRBJ1-1 TRBV19 NA TRBD1 CASSNRGRNTEAFF TGTGCCAGTAGTAACAGGGGGCGGAACACTGAAGCTTTCTTT
TRBJ2-1 TRBV5-1 NA NA CASSLGGRNEQFF TGCGCCAGCAGCTTGGGAGGGAGGAATGAGCAGTTCTTC
TRBJ2-1 TRBV7-9 NA TRBD2 CASSLALAGGNEQFF TGTGCCAGCAGCTTAGCACTAGCGGGCGGGAATGAGCAGTTCTTC
TRBJ1-1 TRBV11-2 NA NA CANSTPSQGTEASF TGTGCCAACAGCACCCCCTCACAGGGAACTGAAGCTTCCTTT
TRBJ2-6 TRBV4-3 many NA CASSQERLPSGANVLTF TGCGCCAGCAGCCAAGAACGGCTCCCCTCTGGGGCCAACGTCCTGACTTTC
TRBJ2-7 TRBV6-2/TRBV6-3 NA NA CASSSPRGVAHEQYF TGTGCCAGCAGTTCGCCGAGAGGGGTGGCCCACGAGCAGTACTTC
TRBJ2-7 TRBV29-1 NA NA CSVREPSYEEYF TGCAGCGTTAGGGAGCCATCCTACGAGGAGTACTTC
TRBJ1-5 TRBV6-1 few NA CASRGLQASNQPQHF TGTGCCAGCAGGGGACTCCAGGCAAGCAATCAGCCCCAGCATTTT
TRBJ2-3 TRBV6-6 NA NA CDSSSHPTDSQYF TGTGACAGCAGCTCCCATCCCACAGATTCGCAGTATTTT
TRBJ2-1 TRBV6-5 many NA CASSYTYYNEQFF TGTGCCAGCAGTTATACGTATTACAATGAGCAGTTCTTC
TRBJ2-1 TRBV7-9 NA NA CASNDSLSESNEQFF TGTGCCAGCAATGACAGTTTATCCGAAAGCAATGAGCAGTTCTTC
TRBJ2-6 TRBV4-3 NA NA CASSHEGGTGANVLTF TGCGCCAGTAGCCATGAAGGGGGGACAGGGGCCAACGTCCTGACTTTC
TRBJ2-3 TRBV11-1 NA TRBD2 CASSLGTSTQTDTQYF TGTGCCAGCAGCCTCGGGACTAGCACACAAACAGATACGCAGTATTTT
TRBJ1-4 TRBV30 NA NA CAWARDPEGFRVEKLFF TGTGCCTGGGCCAGGGACCCCGAGGGCTTTCGAGTTGAAAAACTGTTTTTT
TRBJ1-2 TRBV6-1 many NA CASRDGWGYTF TGTGCCAGTAGGGACGGTTGGGGCTACACCTTC
TRBJ2-5 TRBV29-1 NA NA CIVSSSETQYF TGCATCGTTAGTTCCAGTGAGACCCAGTACTTC
TRBJ2-3 TRBV5-1 once NA CASRPTPSTDTQYF TGCGCCAGTCGCCCGACACCTAGCACAGATACGCAGTATTTT
TRBJ2-5 TRBV6-1 NA NA CASSEAWGETQYF TGTGCCAGCAGTGAAGCGTGGGGGGAGACCCAGTACTTC
TRBJ1-2 TRBV7-9 NA NA CASSSAGALGGYTF TGTGCCAGCAGCTCTGCCGGGGCGCTTGGTGGCTACACCTTC
TRBJ2-1 TRBV7-3 NA NA CASSSREGEQFF TGTGCCAGCAGCTCGAGAGAGGGTGAGCAGTTCTTC
TRBJ2-7 TRBV6-5 NA TRBD2 CAIGGGVDYEQYF TGTGCCATCGGGGGAGGGGTAGACTACGAGCAGTACTTC
TRBJ1-1 TRBV5-1 NA TRBD1 CASSQDRGGTEAFF TGCGCCAGCAGCCAGGACAGGGGAGGCACTGAAGCTTTCTTT
TRBJ1-3 TRBV29-1 many NA CSVGGFSGNTIYF TGCAGCGTTGGGGGTTTTTCTGGAAACACCATATATTTT
TRBJ2-3 TRBV7-9 NA TRBD2 CASSPTVAGDTQYF TGTGCCAGCAGCCCGACGGTAGCGGGAGATACGCAGTATTTT
TRBJ2-1 TRBV6-2/TRBV6-3 NA NA CATILQGSGEQFF TGTGCCACCATTCTACAGGGCAGCGGCGAGCAGTTCTTC
TRBJ1-5 TRBV24-1 NA NA CATSRPYSNQPQHF TGTGCCACCAGTAGACCTTATAGCAATCAGCCCCAGCATTTT
TRBJ2-1 TRBV11-2 once NA CASILPKDPTYNEQFF TGTGCCAGCATCTTACCCAAAGACCCGACGTACAATGAGCAGTTCTTC
TRBJ2-1 TRBV11-1 NA NA CAISSPGRNEQFF TGTGCCATCAGTTCCCCGGGGCGGAATGAGCAGTTCTTC
TRBJ2-1 TRBV11-3 NA NA CASSLNMAGYNEQFF TGTGCCAGCAGCTTAAATATGGCGGGGTACAATGAGCAGTTCTTC
TRBJ1-3 TRBV6-2/TRBV6-3 many NA CAISRNTIYF TGTGCCATAAGTCGGAACACCATATATTTT
TRBJ2-7 TRBV28 NA NA CASSFPLGYEQYF TGTGCCAGCAGTTTCCCCCTGGGGTACGAGCAGTACTTC
TRBJ2-2 TRBV5-1 NA NA CASSLSGGQTGELFF TGCGCCAGCAGCTTGTCCGGGGGGCAAACCGGGGAGCTGTTTTTT
TRBJ2-3 TRBV25-1 NA NA CASSGRVGQGYGTDTQYF TGTGCCAGCAGTGGCCGGGTGGGGCAGGGGTATGGCACAGATACGCAGTATTTT
TRBJ2-7 TRBV6-1 NA NA CASSENPGKTYERYF TGTGCCAGCAGTGAAAATCCGGGGAAGACCTACGAGCGGTACTTC
TRBJ1-3 TRBV4-2 NA NA CVSSQEASDGNTTYF TGTGTCAGCAGCCAAGAGGCGTCAGACGGAAACACCACATATTTT
TRBJ2-6 TRBV12-3/TRBV12-4 many NA CASSWGMSSGANVLTF TGTGCCAGCAGTTGGGGGATGAGCTCTGGGGCCAACGTCCTGACTTTC
TRBJ2-1 TRBV28 NA NA CASSSGASNEQFF TGCGCCAGCAGTTCAGGAGCCAGCAATGAGCAGTTCTTC
TRBJ1-1 TRBV21-1 NA NA CASSKGGCRGSNTEAFF TGTGCCAGCAGCAAAGGGGGGTGCCGCGGATCGAACACTGAAGCTTTCTTT
TRBJ1-4 TRBV6-5 few TRBD1 CASSFSPGTGFATNEKLFF TGTGCCAGCAGTTTCTCTCCCGGGACAGGATTCGCAACTAATGAAAAACTGTTTTTT
TRBJ1-2 TRBV11-2 NA NA CASSSPEQLYGYIF TGTGCCAGCAGCTCTCCGGAACAGCTCTATGGCTACATCTTC
TRBJ2-3 TRBV28 NA TRBD1 CASRIGGADTQYF TGTGCCAGCAGGATAGGGGGCGCAGATACGCAGTATTTT
TRBJ1-5 TRBV11-1 NA NA CASSTTSNQSRQF TGTGCCAGCAGCACCACAAGCAATCAGTCCCGGCAGTTT
TRBJ2-5 TRBV14 NA NA CASRRLGETQYF TGTGCCAGCAGACGACTGGGTGAGACCCAGTACTTC
TRBJ2-3 TRBV29-1 many NA CSVIRRISTDTQYF TGCAGCGTGATACGTCGAATCAGCACAGATACGCAGTATTTT
TRBJ2-7 TRBV5-5 NA NA CASGAYLRYEQYF TGTGCCAGCGGCGCCTACCTAAGGTACGAGCAGTACTTC
TRBJ2-7 TRBV19 NA NA CASRPRAGGEQYF TGTGCCAGTAGACCTCGGGCCGGCGGAGAGCAGTACTTC